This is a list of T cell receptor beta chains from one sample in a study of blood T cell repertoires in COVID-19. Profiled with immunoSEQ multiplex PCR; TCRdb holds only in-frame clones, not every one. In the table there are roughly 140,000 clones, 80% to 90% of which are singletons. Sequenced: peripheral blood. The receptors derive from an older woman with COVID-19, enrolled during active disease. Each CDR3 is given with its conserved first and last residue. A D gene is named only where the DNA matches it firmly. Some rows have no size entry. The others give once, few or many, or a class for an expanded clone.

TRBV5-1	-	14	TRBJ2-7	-	TGCGCCAGCAGCTTACGGGACATACCCTACGAGCAGTACTTC	CASSLRDIPYEQYF
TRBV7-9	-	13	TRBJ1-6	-	TGTGCCAGCAGCCCTGACAGGTTTTCACCCCTCCACTTT	CASSPDRFSPLHF
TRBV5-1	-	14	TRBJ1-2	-	TGCGCCAGCAGCGTGGGGGCAGGGATCGGTGGCTACACCTTC	CASSVGAGIGGYTF
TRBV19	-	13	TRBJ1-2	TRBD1	TGTGCCAGTAGTACTCAGGGGGACCGTGGCTACACCTTC	CASSTQGDRGYTF
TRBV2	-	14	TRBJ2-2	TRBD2	TGTGCCAGCAGTGAAGTAGCGGGAGCCGGGGAGCTGTTTTTT	CASSEVAGAGELFF
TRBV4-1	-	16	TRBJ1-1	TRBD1	TGCGCCAGCAGCCATCTCCCCGAGGGGGCCAACACTGAAGCTTTCTTT	CASSHLPEGANTEAFF
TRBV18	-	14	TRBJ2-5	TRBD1	TGTGCCAGCTCACCAACAGGGGCCGGAGAGACCCAGTACTTC	CASSPTGAGETQYF
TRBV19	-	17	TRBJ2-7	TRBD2	TGTGCCAGTAGTACGTCACCAACGGGAGGGAGAACCGACGAGCAGTACTTC	CASSTSPTGGRTDEQYF
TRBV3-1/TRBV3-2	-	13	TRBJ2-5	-	TGTGCCAGCATGAGGAGGGCCCGACCTACCCAGTACTTC	CASMRRARPTQYF
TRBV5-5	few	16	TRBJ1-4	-	TGTGCCAGCAGCCCTATCGCATTTTCATATAATGAAAAACTGTTTTTT	CASSPIAFSYNEKLFF
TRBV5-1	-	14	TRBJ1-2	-	TGCGCCAGCAGCTCTAGGCAGGGGCCCTTTGGCTACACCTTC	CASSSRQGPFGYTF
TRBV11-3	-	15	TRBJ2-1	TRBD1	TGTGCCAGCAGCTTATCAAGACAGGGGGCAGGTGAGCAGTTCTTC	CASSLSRQGAGEQFF
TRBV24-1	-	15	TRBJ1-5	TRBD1	TGTGCCACCAGTGAGACAGGGTGGAGCAATCAGCCCCAGCATTTT	CATSETGWSNQPQHF
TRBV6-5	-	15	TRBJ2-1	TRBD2	TGTGCCAGCAGGTCTCTAGCGGGGGGGAACAATGAGCAGTTCTTC	CASRSLAGGNNEQFF
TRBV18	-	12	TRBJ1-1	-	TGTGCCAGCTCACCCCTAGGAAATGAGGCTTTCTTT	CASSPLGNEAFF
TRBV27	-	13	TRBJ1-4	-	TGTGCCAGTACGTTCAGGGTTAATGAAAAACTGTTTTTT	CASTFRVNEKLFF
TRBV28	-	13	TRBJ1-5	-	TGTGCCAGCGGGGACAATAACAATCAGCCCCAGCATTTT	CASGDNNNQPQHF
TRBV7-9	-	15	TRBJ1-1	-	TGTGCCAGCAGCTTAGAGGGCAGGGGTTCCACTGAAGCTTTCTTT	CASSLEGRGSTEAFF
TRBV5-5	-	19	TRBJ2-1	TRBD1	TGTGCCAGCAGCTTCCGGGACAGGGCTACGCTAGGGCTGGGGAATGAGCAGTTCTTC	CASSFRDRATLGLGNEQFF
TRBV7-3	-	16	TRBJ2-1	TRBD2	TGTGCCAGCAGCTTCGATGCGGGAGGGTCCTACAATGAGCAGTTCTTC	CASSFDAGGSYNEQFF
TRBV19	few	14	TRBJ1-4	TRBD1	TGTGCCAGTAGGCAACAGGGGGCTAATGAAAAACTGTTTTTT	CASRQQGANEKLFF
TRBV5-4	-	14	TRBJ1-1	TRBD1	TGTGCCAGCAGCTCCGGGACAGGGAGGACTGAAGCTTTCTTT	CASSSGTGRTEAFF
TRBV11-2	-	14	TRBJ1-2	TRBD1	TGTGCCAGCAGCTCCGCGGGGGACAGGGATGGCTACACCTTC	CASSSAGDRDGYTF
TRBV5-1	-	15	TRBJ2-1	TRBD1	TGCGCCACCCGGACCGGGACAGGGGACGTCCGTGAGCAGTTCTTC	CATRTGTGDVREQFF
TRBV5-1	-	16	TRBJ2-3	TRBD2	TGCGCCAGCAGCCTGACTAGCGGACCAGCGGGAGATACGCAGTATTTT	CASSLTSGPAGDTQYF
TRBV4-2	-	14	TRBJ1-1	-	TGTGCCAGCAGCCAAGTCGGGAGTGGCACTGAAGCTTTCTTT	CASSQVGSGTEAFF